The present T cell receptor beta chain was sequenced within a study of CD8+ T cells in alopecia areata. Study-wide findings and caveats: In lesional scalp, particularly from alopecia totalis/universalis, clonality was higher than in normal scalp. Scalp sequencing captures resident alphabeta T cells of normal skin too.

Collection of lesional scalp punch biopsies and peripheral blood was performed in alopecia areata patients. Sorting separated CD4+ and CD8+ T cells out of PBMCs. Trimming took off 0 bases at V and 6 bases at J, with 13 bases between the two ends. Germline lookup yields CDR1 SGDLS and CDR2 YYNGEE. CDR3 length: 15 residues. As regards this clone: The antigen is not known.

Extraction of RNA preceded its reverse transcription into cDNA, which served as the sequencing template. Here immunoSEQ multiplex PCR was the method, and the copy in TCRdb shows in-frame clones only, minus some. The table lists about 130,000 clones, roughly 61% of them singletons. This receptor was identified in a human donor with alopecia areata. The source was CD4+ T cells sorted from blood, collected at week 0. V is TRBV9 and J is TRBJ2-1; D is unclear. The DNA of the CDR3 is TGTGCCAGCAGCGTAGGTGGGGTATTGGTCAATGAGCAGTTCTTC. Encoded protein: CASSVGGVLVNEQFF.